A selection of T cell receptor beta chains follows, all from one sample in a study of blood T cells in healthy people across ages. Each CDR3 protein is one row after TCRdb ran MiXCR on the 5' RACE reads. Among 700,000 to 1,000,000 distinct CDR3 sequences listed, approximately 48% were seen once. Sequenced material: blood. These receptors were obtained from a man in his 60s in good health. CDR3s include the opening cysteine and the closing phenylalanine or tryptophan. Clone size is given for some rows only: seen once, a few or many times, or a class if the clone is expanded.

CASSLTGTGADEQYF,TRBJ2-7,TRBV7-2,NA
CASSPIWDRGQETQYF,TRBJ2-5,TRBV28,NA
CASSQDPSGATWNEQFF,TRBJ2-1,TRBV4-3,few
CASSSWDVSTDTQYF,TRBJ2-3,TRBV5-1,NA
CAGSVDPRGQGGTGELFF,TRBJ2-2,TRBV9,NA
CASSYLRAGETQYF,TRBJ2-5,TRBV6-6,few
CSARDVTGYTDTQYF,TRBJ2-3,TRBV20-1,few
CASRFTGSDGGYTF,TRBJ1-2,TRBV2,few
CSVERQGKYTEAFF,TRBJ1-1,TRBV29-1,NA
CASSLLPDRRAWYEQYF,TRBJ2-7,TRBV28,few
CASSLEPPGPNTEAFF,TRBJ1-1,TRBV11-2,many
CASSRWTGVEGETQYF,TRBJ2-5,TRBV18,NA
CASSDRDCDNYGYTF,TRBJ1-2,TRBV10-2,NA
CASSQDGTGKSYGYTF,TRBJ1-2,TRBV4-3,NA
CASSLTAGAFF,TRBJ1-1,TRBV7-2,NA
CASRSRGPGDEQFF,TRBJ2-1,TRBV12-3/TRBV12-4,NA
CTSESPLAGLPDTQYF,TRBJ2-3,TRBV28,NA
CASTVKGPFTDAQYF,TRBJ2-3,TRBV7-9,NA
CASGIKETQYF,TRBJ2-5,TRBV7-8,NA
CSVTAAAGANVLTF,TRBJ2-6,TRBV20-1,few
CASSHQNPRGLSNTEAFF,TRBJ1-1,TRBV4-3,NA
CAISDSVNTEAFF,TRBJ1-1,TRBV10-3,NA
CSALRTGGTADTQYF,TRBJ2-3,TRBV20-1,few
CSAVLDSYEQYF,TRBJ2-7,TRBV29-1,many